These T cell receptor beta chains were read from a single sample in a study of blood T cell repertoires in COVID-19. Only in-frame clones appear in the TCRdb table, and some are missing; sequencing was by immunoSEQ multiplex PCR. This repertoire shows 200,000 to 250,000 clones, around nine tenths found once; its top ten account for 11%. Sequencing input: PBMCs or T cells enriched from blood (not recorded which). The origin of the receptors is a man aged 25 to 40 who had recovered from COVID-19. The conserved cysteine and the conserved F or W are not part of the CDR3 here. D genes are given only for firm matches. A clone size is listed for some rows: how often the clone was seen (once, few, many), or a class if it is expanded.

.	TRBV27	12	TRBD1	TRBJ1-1	ASRSGPRGTEAF
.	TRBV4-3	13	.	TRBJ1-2	ASSQEALKPYGYT
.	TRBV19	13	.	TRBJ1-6	ASSLGTGTNSPLH
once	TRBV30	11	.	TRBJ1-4	AWSIGVGEKLF
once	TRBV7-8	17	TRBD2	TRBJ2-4	ASSKGLAGERPLKNIQY
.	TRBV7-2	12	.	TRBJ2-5	ASSSYSGQETQY
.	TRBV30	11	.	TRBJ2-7	AWSVAGATEQY
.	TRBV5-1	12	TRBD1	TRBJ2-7	ASSVDRGTLEQY
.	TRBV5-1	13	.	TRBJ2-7	ASSLDRYNSYEQY
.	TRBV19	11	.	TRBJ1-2	ASSTGQNYGYT
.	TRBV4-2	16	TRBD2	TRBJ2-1	ASSPYRLAGEDLSEQF
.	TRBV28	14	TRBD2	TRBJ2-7	ASSPAAVAGRNEQY
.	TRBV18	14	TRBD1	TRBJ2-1	ASSPRQGWGYNEQF
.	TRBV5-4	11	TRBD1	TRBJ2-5	ASSSQGVETQY
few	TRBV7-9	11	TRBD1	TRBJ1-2	ASSRGQAYGYT
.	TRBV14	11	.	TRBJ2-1	ASSQGRYNEQF
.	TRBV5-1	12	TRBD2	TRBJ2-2	ASSPGTSGLELF
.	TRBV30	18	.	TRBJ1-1	AWNGILRSPQGYETTEAF
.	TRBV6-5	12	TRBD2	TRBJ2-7	ASSLAGGPYEQY
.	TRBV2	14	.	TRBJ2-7	ASRESLAGQVNEQY
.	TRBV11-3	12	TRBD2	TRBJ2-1	ASSPTSGRNEQF
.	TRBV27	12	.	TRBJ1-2	ASRRDTSNYGYT
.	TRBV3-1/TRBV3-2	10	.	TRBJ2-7	ASSLSQGEQY
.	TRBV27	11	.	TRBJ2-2	ASHPQDTGELF
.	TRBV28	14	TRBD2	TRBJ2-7	ASSALSGRGSYEQY
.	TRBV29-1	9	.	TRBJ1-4	SVEAYSELF
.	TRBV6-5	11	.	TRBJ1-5	ASAGLSNQPQH
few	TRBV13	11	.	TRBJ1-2	ASSLQGGMGYT
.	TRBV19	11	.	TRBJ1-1	ASSITAMSEAF
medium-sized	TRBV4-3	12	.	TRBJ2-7	ASSQGHVGYEQY
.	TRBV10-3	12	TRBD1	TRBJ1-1	AIRGDRGNTEAF
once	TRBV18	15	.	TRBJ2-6	ASSPQGATSGANVLT
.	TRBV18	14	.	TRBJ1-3	ASSPSRGLSGNTIY
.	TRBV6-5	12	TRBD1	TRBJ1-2	ASNARDRGYGYT
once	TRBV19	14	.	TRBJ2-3	ASSTNRRTSTDTQY
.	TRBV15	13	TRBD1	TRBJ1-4	ATSRDRERHEKLF
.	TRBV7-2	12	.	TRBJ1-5	ASSLVQGKGPQH
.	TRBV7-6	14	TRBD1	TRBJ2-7	ASSLCTSGGFPGGY
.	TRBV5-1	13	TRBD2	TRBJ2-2	ASSPGLAGTGELF
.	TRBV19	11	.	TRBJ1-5	ASSTLEGQPQH
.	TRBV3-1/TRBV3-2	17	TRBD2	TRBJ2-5	ASSPHPGLAGDGAETQY
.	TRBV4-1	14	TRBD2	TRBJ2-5	ASSPTPGLALGTQY
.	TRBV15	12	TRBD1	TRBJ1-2	ATRRTGDNYGYT
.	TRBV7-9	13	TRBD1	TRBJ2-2	ASNIPTGRTGELF
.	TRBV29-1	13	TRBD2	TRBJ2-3	SALGTSVSTDTQY
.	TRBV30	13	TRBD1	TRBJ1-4	AWSVSGTGDEKLF
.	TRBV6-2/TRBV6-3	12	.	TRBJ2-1	ASSPGSTLIVQF
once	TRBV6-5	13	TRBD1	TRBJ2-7	ASSYDRDRLYEQY
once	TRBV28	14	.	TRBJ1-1	ASSRTRGTMNTEAF
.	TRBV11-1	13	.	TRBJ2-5	ASSLGGAGAKTQY
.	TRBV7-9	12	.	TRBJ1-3	ASSSGTSRNTIY
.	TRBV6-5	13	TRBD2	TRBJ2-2	ASRPIAGARGELF
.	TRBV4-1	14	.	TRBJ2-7	ASSQDGRDETYEQY
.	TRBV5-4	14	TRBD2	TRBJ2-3	ASRRSGGAVLDTQY
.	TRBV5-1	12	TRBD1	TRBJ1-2	ASSLKTGNYGYT